One and the same sample provided the 14 T cell receptor beta chains below, sequenced in a study of blood T cells in healthy people across ages. Primed by a sample-barcoded 5' primer and a J-beta primer mix, a second PCR proceeded for about 6 to 12 cycles. TCRdb passed the 5' RACE reads through MiXCR, listing each CDR3 protein once. The sample records 550,000 to 700,000 distinct CDR3 sequences, 27% being singletons. Sequenced: blood. The source is a woman aged 70 to 79 in good health.

V and J are TRBV20-1 and TRBJ1-5, with D maybe TRBD1 (6 bases). V was clipped by 3 bases and J by 4 bases, with 16 bases between them. The CDR3 spans 15 residues. CDR1 is DFQATT, CDR2 SNEGSKA, per germline (reference sequence). As DNA, the CDR3 is TGCAGTGCTAGCGCCAGGGGAGGGAATAATCAGCCCCAGCATTTT. Residues: CSASARGGNNQPQHF.

The V call is TRBV27, the J call TRBJ1-4; tentative D call: TRBD1 (5 bases). With 3 bases removed from V and 4 bases from J, the gap between germline ends came to 12 bases. Germline V gene sequence: CDR1 MNHEY, CDR2 SMNVEV (reference sequence). The CDR3 spans 15 residues. DNA of the CDR3: TGTGCCAGCAGTTTTGGGGGGATAAGTAATGAAAAACTGTTTTTT. As protein: CASSFGGISNEKLFF.

The DNA of the CDR3 is TGTGCCAGCAGTGTGAGGGTCGCCGAGACCCAGTACTTC. Amino acid sequence: CASSVRVAETQYF. The gene calls are TRBV2 and TRBJ2-5, with D tentatively TRBD2 (5 bases). Per germline, CDR1 SNHLY and CDR2 FYNNEI. This CDR3 region has 13 residues. Trimming shortened V by 4 bases and J by 5 bases, and 11 bases separated the two germline ends.

The CDR3 sequence: CASSWAGPFFGYTF. The CDR3 DNA reads TGTGCCAGCAGCTGGGCAGGACCCTTTTTTGGCTACACCTTC. The chain carries TRBV7-2 and TRBJ1-2; D is unclear. V gave up 4 bases and J gave up 7 bases, with 16 bases separating them. This CDR3 contains 14 residues. Germline V gives CDR1 SGHTA, CDR2 FQGNSA.

This rearrangement joins TRBV20-1 to TRBJ2-3, with D perhaps assigned TRBD1 or TRBD2 (5 bases each). Trimming shortened V by 0 bases and J by 2 bases, and 15 bases separated the two germline ends. The CDR3 runs 16 residues. Germline V gives CDR1 DFQATT, CDR2 SNEGSKA (reference sequence). CDR3 nucleotide sequence: TGCAGTGCTAGAGACTCAGGGACGTCGGTCACAGATACGCAGTATTTT. Translated: CSARDSGTSVTDTQYF.

This clonotype was recorded a few times. The rearrangement uses TRBV4-3 and TRBJ2-1, with 7 bases matching TRBD2. The last part of the DNA fits TRBJ2-5 better; the J call may be wrong. The CDR3 spans 16 residues. CDR1 is LGHNA, CDR2 YSLEER, per germline. CDR3 coding DNA: TGCGCCAGCAGCCAAATGTACCAGCGGGGAGGGGAGACCCAGTACTTC. Protein sequence: CASSQMYQRGGETQYF.

This chain connects TRBV20-1 to TRBJ1-2, with 8 bases lining up with TRBD1. CDR3 length: 13 amino acids. Looked up from germline, CDR1 is DFQATT and CDR2 is SNEGSKA (reference sequence). The V gene end was trimmed by 5 bases and the J gene end by 5 bases; junction bases not matched to a gene: 7. The CDR3 loop reads CSASQDRDYGYTF. CDR3 sequence (DNA): TGCAGTGCTTCTCAGGACAGGGATTATGGCTACACCTTC.

This clonotype was picked up a small number of times. The chain employs TRBV7-2 and TRBJ2-1, with D possibly matching TRBD2 (6 bases). This CDR3 comprises 17 residues. The germline V and J ends were trimmed by 5 bases and 0 bases, with 17 bases remaining between them. CDR1 and CDR2 (germline): SGHTA, FQGNSA. The CDR3 loop reads CASSLPGLPSSYNEQFF. The CDR3 nucleotides read TGTGCCAGCAGCCTGCCAGGACTACCGAGCTCCTACAATGAGCAGTTCTTC.

This clonotype is a singleton in its sample. The DNA for the CDR3 is TGTGCCAGCAGTCCGGGACAGGGGGAGGGGAACACTGAAGCTTTCTTT. This codes for CASSPGQGEGNTEAFF. This sequence joins TRBV6-1 and TRBJ1-1; 11 positions match TRBD1. Germline trimming cut 5 bases from V and 1 base from J; bases unmatched to any gene: 6. The CDR3 contains 16 residues. From germline, CDR1 is MNHNS and CDR2 SASEGT.

The genes are TRBV20-1 and TRBJ2-7; D is possibly TRBD1 (5 bases). The CDR3 sequence is 12 residues long. Trimming stripped 6 bases from V and 2 bases from J, with 11 bases between. CDR1 is DFQATT, CDR2 SNEGSKA, per germline (reference sequence). This CDR3 reads CSAIRGTYEQYF. For the CDR3, the DNA is TGCAGTGCCATAAGGGGTACCTACGAGCAGTACTTC.

This chain uses TRBV6-5 with TRBJ2-1; TRBD2 matches at 13 bases. Trimming at V came to 7 bases and at J to 9 bases, leaving 12 bases not matched to a gene. CDR1 and CDR2 from the germline V gene are MNHEY and SVGAGI. The CDR3 length is 16 residues. This CDR3 is CASTKGLAGVTGEQFF. In DNA, the CDR3 is TGTGCCAGCACCAAAGGACTAGCGGGAGTGACGGGTGAGCAGTTCTTC.

The rearrangement uses TRBV4-3 and TRBJ2-1; D may be TRBD1 (5 bases). Germline V gene sequence: CDR1 LGHNA, CDR2 YSLEER. With 1 base removed from V and 4 bases from J, the gap between germline ends came to 11 bases. CDR3 length: 15 residues. CDR3 bases: TGCGCCAGCAGCCAAGGAGGTCGACAGTACAATGAGCAGTTCTTC. Translating gives CASSQGGRQYNEQFF.

CDR3 DNA: TGTGCCAGCAGCTCGGGACAGTTCGGCACAGATACGCAGTATTTT. This encodes CASSSGQFGTDTQYF. The chain combines TRBV7-9 with TRBJ2-3, with 7 bases that match TRBD1. J was trimmed by 1 base and V by 4 bases; bases with no gene match: 5. The CDR3 covers 15 residues. In germline, CDR1 is SEHNR, CDR2 FQNEAQ (reference sequence).

The genes are TRBV12-3 or TRBV12-4 and TRBJ1-1, with D tentatively TRBD1 (6 bases). The CDR3 covers 17 residues. Trimming shortened V by 6 bases and J by 1 base, and 21 bases separated the two germline ends. CDR3: CASRPQGMGGKNTEAFF. The DNA for the CDR3 is TGTGCCAGCAGACCCCAGGGGATGGGGGGTAAGAACACTGAAGCTTTCTTT.